The 26 T cell receptor beta chains in this list originate from one sample, sequenced in a study of OX40 agonist ivuxolimab in advanced cancers. The table came from immunoSEQ multiplex PCR; TCRdb's copy has only in-frame clones and leaves some out. The repertoire holds 34,000 or so clones, with under 95% as singletons. The starting material was CD4+ or CD8+ T cells sorted from blood, obtained in a trial of the OX40 agonist ivuxolimab. The source of these receptors is an adult with an advanced solid tumor such as melanoma, head and neck, liver or kidney cancer.

V usage is TRBV7-8 and J usage is TRBJ2-1; the D gene is possibly TRBD1 (6 bases). CDR3 length equals 16 residues. V was cut by 5 bases and J by 10 bases, with 24 bases left in between. Germline values: CDR1 SGHVS, CDR2 FQNEAQ. CDR3 amino acids: CASSLWGPSPGREQFF. The CDR3 coding sequence is TGTGCCAGCAGCCTGTGGGGGCCTTCCCCAGGAAGAGAGCAGTTCTTC.

This sequence joins TRBV6-5 and TRBJ1-2, with 8 bases fitting TRBD1. The CDR3 sequence is 14 residues long. Germline V lookup: CDR1 MNHEY, CDR2 SVGAGI. After removal of 5 bases from V and 8 bases from J, the junction contained 10 bases not matched to a gene. CDR3 nucleotide sequence: TGTGCCAGCAGTGGATGGGGACAGGTTGGGGGCTACACCTTC. Its translation: CASSGWGQVGGYTF.

The chain combines TRBV18 with TRBJ2-7, with D perhaps matching TRBD1 (5 bases). CDR3 length: 13 residues. Trimming took 3 bases from V and 7 from J, leaving 13 bases between them. Per the germline V gene, CDR1 is KGHSH and CDR2 is LQKENI. The CDR3 protein is CASSPTPGFEQYV. CDR3 sequence (DNA): TGTGCCAGCTCACCGACGCCAGGGTTTGAGCAGTACGTC.

CDR3 protein: CSAYDRDSYNEQFF. The CDR3 region has the DNA TGCAGCGCATACGACAGGGACTCCTACAATGAGCAGTTCTTC. The chain has TRBV29-1 and TRBJ2-1, with 7 bases matching TRBD1. With 7 bases clipped from V and 0 bases from J, the junction kept 6 bases outside the gene matches. The CDR3 has 14 residues. From germline, CDR1 is SQVTM and CDR2 ANQGSEA.

This chain connects TRBV4-3 to TRBJ1-1; TRBD1 is a possible D gene (6 bases). Germline CDR1 is LGHNA and CDR2 is YSLEER. The CDR3 is 13 amino acids. V lost 2 bases and J lost 5, with 9 bases in between. CDR3 loop: CASSQSRGTEAFF. The CDR3 DNA reads TGCGCCAGCAGCCAAAGCAGGGGTACTGAAGCTTTCTTT.

The table lists this clone with a count of one. The CDR3 coding sequence is TGTGCCAGCAGCCCAGAGGGGGTCGATGAGCAGTTCTTC. Translation: CASSPEGVDEQFF. This chain uses TRBV7-8 with TRBJ2-1; D is perhaps TRBD1 (6 bases). Germline V gene data show CDR1 as SGHVS and CDR2 as FQNEAQ. This CDR3 comprises 13 residues. The V end was cut by 5 bases, the J end by 8 bases, with 13 bases between.

The chain has TRBV4-1 and TRBJ2-2; D possibly corresponds to TRBD1 (6 bases). The germline V gene encodes CDR1 MGHRA and CDR2 YSYEKL. The V gene lost 1 base and the J gene lost 1 base, with 25 bases spanning the gap. CDR3 length: 21 amino acids. The CDR3 bases are TGCGCCAGCAGCCAAGTCTTGGGGACCCGGGACAACTCAAGGAACACCGGGGAGCTGTTTTTT. Its protein product is CASSQVLGTRDNSRNTGELFF.

The CDR3 DNA sequence: TGTGCCAGCAGTGACTCAGGGGGCGACACCGGGGAGCTGTTTTTT. Its translation: CASSDSGGDTGELFF. This rearrangement joins TRBV6-4 to TRBJ2-2, with 7 bases aligning to TRBD1. The CDR3 is 15 amino acids. Germline-derived CDR1 and CDR2 are MRHNA and SNTAGT. J lost 3 bases, V lost 0 bases, and 1 base had no gene match.

In this sample, this clone turned up a few times. The V gene is TRBV4-2, the J gene TRBJ2-7; 12 bases are a match to TRBD2. The junction had 1 base not matched to a gene; V was cut back by 0 bases and J by 4 bases. Germline V lookup: CDR1 LGHNA, CDR2 YNFKEQ. The CDR3 is 15 residues long. The CDR3 sequence: CASSQDLAGGYEQYV. CDR3 in DNA: TGTGCCAGCAGCCAAGACCTAGCGGGGGGGTACGAGCAGTACGTC.

This clone occurred once. The V and J genes are TRBV13 and TRBJ2-5, with D possibly matching TRBD1 (5 bases). This CDR3 is 13 amino acids long. With 0 bases removed from V and 5 bases from J, the gap between germline ends came to 7 bases. Germline V gene sequence: CDR1 PRHDT, CDR2 FYEKMQ (reference sequence). CDR3: CASSLGSGETQYF. In nucleotides, the CDR3 is TGTGCCAGCAGCTTAGGCTCAGGGGAGACCCAGTACTTC.

The chain joins TRBV4-2 to TRBJ1-2; TRBD1 is a possible D gene (5 bases). CDR1 LGHNA and CDR2 YNFKEQ come from the germline V gene. The CDR3 is 11 amino acids. Between the trimmed V and J ends, which lost 8 bases and 6 bases, there was a span of 10 bases. The CDR3 sequence: CASGPGNGYTF. The CDR3 nucleotides are TGTGCCAGCGGCCCAGGGAATGGCTACACCTTC.

The chain links TRBV7-9 to TRBJ2-7; D unclear. Per germline, CDR1 SEHNR and CDR2 FQNEAQ (reference sequence). The CDR3 consists of 12 residues. The ends were cut back, 3 bases at V and 2 bases at J, with 5 bases in the middle. The CDR3 spells CASSFETYEQYF. The CDR3 DNA reads TGTGCCAGCAGCTTTGAGACCTACGAGCAGTACTTC.

This chain connects TRBV10-1 to TRBJ2-2, with D tentatively TRBD1 (7 bases). This CDR3 comprises 16 residues. Germline V gene lookup returns CDR1 WNHNN and CDR2 SYGVQD (reference sequence). The germline V and J ends were trimmed by 8 bases and 4 bases, with 20 bases remaining between them. The CDR3 loop reads CASASGQGGSTGELFF. CDR3 in DNA: TGCGCCAGCGCGAGCGGCCAGGGGGGATCCACCGGGGAGCTGTTTTTT.

The chain has TRBV4-2 and TRBJ2-7; D is possibly TRBD2 (6 bases). Germline loops: CDR1 LGHNA, CDR2 YNFKEQ. Between the trimmed V and J ends, which lost 4 bases and 5 bases, there was a span of 12 bases. The CDR3 runs 13 residues. CDR3 DNA: TGTGCCAGCAGCCCAGGAGGGCCTAACGAGCAGTACTTC. It encodes CASSPGGPNEQYF.

The gene calls are TRBV9 and TRBJ2-2; the D gene is possibly TRBD2 (5 bases). The CDR3 sequence is 14 residues long. With 4 bases removed from V and 6 bases from J, the gap between germline ends came to 13 bases. Germline V CDR1 and CDR2: SGDLS, YYNGEE. The CDR3 DNA is TGTGCCAGCAGCCCGCGGGTGTGGTCCGGGGAGCTGTTTTTT. As protein: CASSPRVWSGELFF.

V gene TRBV18 combines with J gene TRBJ2-5, with TRBD1 matching over 9 bases. The length of the CDR3 is 15 residues. CDR1 KGHSH and CDR2 LQKENI come from the germline V gene. The ends lost 5 bases at V and 5 bases at J; junction bases unmatched: 9. Written as DNA, the CDR3 is TGTGCCAGCTCAACTCGGACAGGGGCGGCGGAGACCCAGTACTTC. Amino acids: CASSTRTGAAETQYF.

This clone was seen only a few times. The genes are TRBV6-6 and TRBJ2-7; D not resolved. Per germline, CDR1 MNHNY and CDR2 SVGAGI (reference sequence). V lost 6 bases and J lost 0, with 15 bases in between. The CDR3 is 15 residues long. This chain's CDR3 is CASSVLNPNSYEQYF. The CDR3 DNA reads TGTGCCAGCAGCGTCCTAAATCCTAACTCCTACGAGCAGTACTTC.

The chain links TRBV2 to TRBJ1-1; D not resolved. This CDR3 comprises 13 residues. V lost 0 bases to trimming and J lost 3 bases, with 5 bases between them. The germline V gene encodes CDR1 SNHLY and CDR2 FYNNEI. This chain's CDR3 is CASSEALHTEAFF. CDR3 DNA: TGTGCCAGCAGTGAAGCGCTTCACACTGAAGCTTTCTTT.

CDR3 protein: CASNPLAGGADTQYF. CDR3 nucleotide sequence: TGTGCCAGCAACCCACTAGCGGGAGGGGCAGATACGCAGTATTTT. The rearrangement uses TRBV27 and TRBJ2-3, with TRBD2 identical over 13 bases. CDR1 MNHEY and CDR2 SMNVEV come from the germline V gene (reference sequence). J gave up 4 bases and V 7 bases, and 5 bases lay outside the gene matches. The CDR3 length is 15 residues.

In this sample, this clone turned up once. V is TRBV6-5 and J is TRBJ1-1, with D uncertain. The germline V and J ends were trimmed by 4 bases and 0 bases, with 9 bases remaining between them. This CDR3 spans 14 amino acids. Germline loops: CDR1 MNHEY, CDR2 SVGAGI. For the CDR3, the DNA is TGTGCCAGCAGTTCGACTTCCATGAACACTGAAGCTTTCTTT. It encodes CASSSTSMNTEAFF.

This clone has only a few counts. The chain joins TRBV30 to TRBJ1-5; TRBD1 might be the D (5 bases). The germline CDR1 and CDR2 sequences are GTSNPN and SVGIG (reference sequence). V was pared by 1 base and J by 9 bases, with 10 bases between. This CDR3 is built from 12 residues. The CDR3 nucleotides are TGTGCCTGGAGTGATGACAGTTCGCCCCAGCATTTT. It specifies CAWSDDSSPQHF.

This chain joins TRBV27 and TRBJ2-7; TRBD2 aligns across 7 bases. CDR3 length equals 16 residues. The germline CDR1 and CDR2 sequences are MNHEY and SMNVEV (reference sequence). Trimming removed 7 bases from V and 1 base from J; junction bases left unmatched: 13. CDR3 protein: CASTYSAGLRSYEQYF. The CDR3 coding sequence is TGTGCCAGCACTTATTCAGCGGGGTTACGTTCCTACGAGCAGTACTTC.

The gene calls are TRBV29-1 and TRBJ1-1, with a weak D call TRBD1 (5 bases). The CDR3 has 13 residues. Trimming removed 5 bases from V and 0 bases from J, with 10 bases in between. Germline V gene sequence: CDR1 SQVTM, CDR2 ANQGSEA. The CDR3 region has the DNA TGCAGCGTTCGGACACCAATGAACACTGAAGCTTTCTTT. Protein sequence: CSVRTPMNTEAFF.

The chain couples TRBV21-1 to TRBJ2-5. TRBV21-1 is recorded as a pseudogene. This CDR3 is built from 20 residues. CDR3 DNA sequence: TGTGCCAGCAGCAAAAATAAAAAACTCGAGGGGAGAGGCCACCAAGAGACCCAGTACTTC. It translates to CASSKNKKLEGRGHQETQYF.

This rearrangement joins TRBV28 to TRBJ2-2, with no clear D. The CDR3 is 11 amino acids. Trimming stripped 9 bases from V and 5 bases from J, with 7 bases between. Germline lookup yields CDR1 MDHEN and CDR2 SYDVKM. The CDR3 bases are TGTGCCAGTCGCAATACCGGGGAGCTGTTTTTT. Translating it yields CASRNTGELFF.

The J gene is TRBJ2-2, the V gene TRBV9; 9 positions match TRBD1. The V gene's germline CDR1 is SGDLS and CDR2 YYNGEE. This CDR3 contains 17 residues. The trim removed 4 bases at V and 6 bases at J, leaving 13 bases unmatched. In nucleotides, the CDR3 is TGTGCCAGCAGCCCAGGTGGGGGACAGGGATTTCCCGGGGAGCTGTTTTTT. It translates to CASSPGGGQGFPGELFF. Looking up the rest from reference TRBV9 and TRBJ2-2 gives the full variable domain: DSGVTQTPKHLITATGQRVTLRCSPRSGDLSVYWYQQSLDQGLQFLIQYYNGEERAKGNILERFSAQQFPDLHSELNLSSLELGDSALYFCASSPGGGQGFPGELFFGEGSRLTVL.